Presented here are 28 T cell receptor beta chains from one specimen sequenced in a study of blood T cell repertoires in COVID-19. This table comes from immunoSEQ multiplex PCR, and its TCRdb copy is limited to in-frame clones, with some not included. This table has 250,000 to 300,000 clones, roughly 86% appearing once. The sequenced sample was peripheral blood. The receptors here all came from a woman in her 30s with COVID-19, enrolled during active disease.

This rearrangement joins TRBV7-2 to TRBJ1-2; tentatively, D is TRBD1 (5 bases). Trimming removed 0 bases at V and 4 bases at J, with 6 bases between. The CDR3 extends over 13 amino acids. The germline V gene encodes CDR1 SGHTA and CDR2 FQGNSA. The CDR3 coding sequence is TGTGCCAGCAGCTTAGCCAGGGCCTATGGCTACACCTTC. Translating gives CASSLARAYGYTF.

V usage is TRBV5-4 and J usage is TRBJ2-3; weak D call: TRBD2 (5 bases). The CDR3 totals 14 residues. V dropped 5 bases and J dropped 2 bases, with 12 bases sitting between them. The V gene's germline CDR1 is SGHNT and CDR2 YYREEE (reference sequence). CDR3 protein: CASSPDWNTDTQYF. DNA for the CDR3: TGTGCCAGCAGTCCGGACTGGAACACAGATACGCAGTATTTT.

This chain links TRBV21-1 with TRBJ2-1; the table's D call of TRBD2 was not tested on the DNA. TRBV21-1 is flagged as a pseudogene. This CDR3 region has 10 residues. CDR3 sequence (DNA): TGTGCCAGCAGCAAGGGGCGGGGGTTCTTC. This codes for CASSKGRGFF.

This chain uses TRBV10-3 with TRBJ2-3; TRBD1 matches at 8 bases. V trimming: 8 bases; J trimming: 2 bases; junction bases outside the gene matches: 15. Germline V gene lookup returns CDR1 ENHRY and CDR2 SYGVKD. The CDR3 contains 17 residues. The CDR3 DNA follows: TGTGCCATCGGAGGACAGGGTCTAGTCCTCTCCACAGATACGCAGTATTTT. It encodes CAIGGQGLVLSTDTQYF.

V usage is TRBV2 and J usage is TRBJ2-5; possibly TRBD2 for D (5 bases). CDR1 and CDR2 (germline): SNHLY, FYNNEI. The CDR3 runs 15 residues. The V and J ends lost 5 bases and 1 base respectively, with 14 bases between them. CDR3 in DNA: TGTGCCAGCAGTCCTCTCGACGGGGTCCAAGAGACCCAGTACTTC. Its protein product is CASSPLDGVQETQYF.

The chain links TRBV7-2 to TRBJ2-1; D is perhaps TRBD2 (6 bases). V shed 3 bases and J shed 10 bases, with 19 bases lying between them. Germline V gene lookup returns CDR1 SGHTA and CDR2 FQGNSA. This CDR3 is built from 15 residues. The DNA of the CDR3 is TGTGCCAGCAGCTTTTTAGGCGGGGTCGGAGGGGAGCAGTTCTTC. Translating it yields CASSFLGGVGGEQFF.

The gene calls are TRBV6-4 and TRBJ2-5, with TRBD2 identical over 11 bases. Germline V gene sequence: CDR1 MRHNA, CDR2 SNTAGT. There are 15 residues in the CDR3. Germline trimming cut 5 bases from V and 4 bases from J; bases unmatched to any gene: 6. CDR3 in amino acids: CASSTSSGGSETQYF. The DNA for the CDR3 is TGTGCCAGCAGTACCTCTAGCGGGGGGTCAGAGACCCAGTACTTC.

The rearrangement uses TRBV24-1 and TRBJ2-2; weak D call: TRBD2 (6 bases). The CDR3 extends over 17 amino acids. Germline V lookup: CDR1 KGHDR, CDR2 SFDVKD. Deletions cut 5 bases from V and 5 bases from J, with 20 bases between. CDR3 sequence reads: CATSVTGANSATGELFF. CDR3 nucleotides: TGTGCCACCAGTGTAACGGGAGCTAATTCGGCGACCGGGGAGCTGTTTTTT.

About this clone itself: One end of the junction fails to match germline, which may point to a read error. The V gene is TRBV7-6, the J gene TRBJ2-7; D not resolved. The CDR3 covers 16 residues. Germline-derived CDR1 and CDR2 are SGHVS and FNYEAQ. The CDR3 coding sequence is TGTGCCAGCAGCTTAGCCCAAGACTCGCCATTTTACGCGCAGTACTTC. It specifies CASSLAQDSPFYAQYF.

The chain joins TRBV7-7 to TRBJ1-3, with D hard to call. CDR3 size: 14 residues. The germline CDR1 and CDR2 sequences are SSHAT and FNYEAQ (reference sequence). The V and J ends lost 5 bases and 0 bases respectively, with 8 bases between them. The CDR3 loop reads CASSPGNSGNTIYF. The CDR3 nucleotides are TGTGCCAGCAGCCCCGGGAACTCTGGAAACACCATATATTTT.

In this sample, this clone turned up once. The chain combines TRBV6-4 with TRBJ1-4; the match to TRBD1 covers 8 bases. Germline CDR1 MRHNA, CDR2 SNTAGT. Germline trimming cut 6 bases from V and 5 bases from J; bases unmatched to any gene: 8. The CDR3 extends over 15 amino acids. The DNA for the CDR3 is TGTGCCAGCAGCAAGACAGGGGCGGGCAATGAAAAACTGTTTTTT. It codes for CASSKTGAGNEKLFF.

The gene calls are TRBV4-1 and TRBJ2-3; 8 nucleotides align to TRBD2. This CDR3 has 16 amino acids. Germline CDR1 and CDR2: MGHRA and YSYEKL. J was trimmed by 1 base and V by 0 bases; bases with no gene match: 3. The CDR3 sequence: CASSQDNSGGTDTQYF. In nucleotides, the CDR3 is TGCGCCAGCAGCCAAGATAATAGCGGGGGCACAGATACGCAGTATTTT.

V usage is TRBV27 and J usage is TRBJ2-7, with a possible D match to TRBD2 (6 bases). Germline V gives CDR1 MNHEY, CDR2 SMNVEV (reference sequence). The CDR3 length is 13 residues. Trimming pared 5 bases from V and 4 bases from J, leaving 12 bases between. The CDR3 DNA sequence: TGTGCCAGCAGTCGGGACTTTGGATACGAGCAGTACTTC. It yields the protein CASSRDFGYEQYF.

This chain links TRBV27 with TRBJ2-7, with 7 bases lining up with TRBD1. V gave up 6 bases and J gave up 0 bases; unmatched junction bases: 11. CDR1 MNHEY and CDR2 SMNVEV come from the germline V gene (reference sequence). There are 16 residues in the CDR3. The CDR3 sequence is CASSSRRGTASYEQYF. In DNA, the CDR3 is TGTGCCAGCAGCTCGCGTAGAGGGACAGCCTCCTACGAGCAGTACTTC.

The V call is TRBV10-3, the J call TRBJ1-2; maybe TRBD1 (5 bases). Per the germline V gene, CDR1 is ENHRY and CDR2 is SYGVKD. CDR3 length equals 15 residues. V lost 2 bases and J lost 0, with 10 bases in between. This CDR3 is CAISERGGSNYGYTF. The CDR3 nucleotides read TGTGCCATCAGTGAGCGCGGGGGATCTAACTATGGCTACACCTTC.

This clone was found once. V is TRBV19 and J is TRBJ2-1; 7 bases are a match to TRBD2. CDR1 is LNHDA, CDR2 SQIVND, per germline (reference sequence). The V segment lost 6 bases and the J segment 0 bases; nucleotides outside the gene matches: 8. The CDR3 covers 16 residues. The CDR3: CASSETGGSSYNEQFF. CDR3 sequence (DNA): TGTGCCAGTAGCGAGACGGGGGGAAGCTCCTACAATGAGCAGTTCTTC.

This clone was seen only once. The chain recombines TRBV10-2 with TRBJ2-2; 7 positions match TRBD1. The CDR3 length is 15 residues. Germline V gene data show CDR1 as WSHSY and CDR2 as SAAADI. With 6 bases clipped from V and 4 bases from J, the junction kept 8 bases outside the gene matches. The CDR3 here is CASRGQVRGTGELFF. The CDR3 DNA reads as TGCGCCAGCAGAGGACAGGTTCGGGGCACCGGGGAGCTGTTTTTT.

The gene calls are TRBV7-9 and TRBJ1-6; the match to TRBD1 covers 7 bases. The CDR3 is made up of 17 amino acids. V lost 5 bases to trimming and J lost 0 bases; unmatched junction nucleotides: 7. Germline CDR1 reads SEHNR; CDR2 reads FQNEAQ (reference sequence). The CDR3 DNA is TGTGCCAGCAGCAGAGGGGCAGGGGGCTCCTATAATTCACCCCTCCACTTT. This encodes CASSRGAGGSYNSPLHF.

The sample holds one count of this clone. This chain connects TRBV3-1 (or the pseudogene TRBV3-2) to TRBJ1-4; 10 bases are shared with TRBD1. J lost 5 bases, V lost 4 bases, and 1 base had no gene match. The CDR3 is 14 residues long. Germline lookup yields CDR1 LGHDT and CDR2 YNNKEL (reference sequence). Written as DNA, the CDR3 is TGTGCCAGCAGCCGGGACAGGGGCAATGAAAAACTGTTTTTT. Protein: CASSRDRGNEKLFF.

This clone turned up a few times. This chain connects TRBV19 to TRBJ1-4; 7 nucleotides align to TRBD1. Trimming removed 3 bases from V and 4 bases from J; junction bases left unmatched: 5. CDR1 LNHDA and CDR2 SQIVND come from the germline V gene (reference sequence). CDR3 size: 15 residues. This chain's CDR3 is CASSMAAGGNEKLFF. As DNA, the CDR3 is TGTGCCAGTAGTATGGCGGCAGGGGGTAATGAAAAACTGTTTTTT.

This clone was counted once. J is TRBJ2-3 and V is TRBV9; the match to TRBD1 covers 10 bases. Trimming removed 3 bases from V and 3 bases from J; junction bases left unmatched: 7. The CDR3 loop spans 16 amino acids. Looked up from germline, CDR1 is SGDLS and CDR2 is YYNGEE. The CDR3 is CASSAPGQGPTDTQYF. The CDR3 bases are TGTGCCAGCAGCGCCCCGGGACAGGGGCCGACAGATACGCAGTATTTT.

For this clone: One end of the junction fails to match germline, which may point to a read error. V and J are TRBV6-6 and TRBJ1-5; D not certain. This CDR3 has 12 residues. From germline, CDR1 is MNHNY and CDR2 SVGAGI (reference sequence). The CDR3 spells CASRVSDQPQHF. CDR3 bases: TGTGCCAGTCGGGTTAGCGATCAGCCCCAGCATTTT.

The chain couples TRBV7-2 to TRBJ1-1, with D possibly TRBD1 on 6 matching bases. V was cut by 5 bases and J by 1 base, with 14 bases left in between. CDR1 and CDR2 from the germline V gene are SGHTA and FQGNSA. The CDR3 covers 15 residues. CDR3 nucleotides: TGTGCCAGCAGCGCCTACAGGGTCGGGAACACTGAAGCTTTCTTT. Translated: CASSAYRVGNTEAFF.

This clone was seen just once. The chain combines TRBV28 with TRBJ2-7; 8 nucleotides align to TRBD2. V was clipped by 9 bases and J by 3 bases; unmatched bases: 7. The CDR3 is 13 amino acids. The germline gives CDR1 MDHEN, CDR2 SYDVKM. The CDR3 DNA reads TGTGCCAGTGTGGCGGGGGGCCTCTACGAGCAGTACTTC. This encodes CASVAGGLYEQYF.

The CDR3 DNA sequence: TGTGCCAGCAGTGGGGGCCGAACGTATAGCAATCAGCCCCAGCATTTT. Protein sequence: CASSGGRTYSNQPQHF. This sequence joins TRBV6-1 and TRBJ1-5; a possible D gene is TRBD1 (5 bases). Trimming took 4 bases from V and 0 from J, leaving 13 bases between them. Germline V lookup: CDR1 MNHNS, CDR2 SASEGT. CDR3 length: 16 residues.

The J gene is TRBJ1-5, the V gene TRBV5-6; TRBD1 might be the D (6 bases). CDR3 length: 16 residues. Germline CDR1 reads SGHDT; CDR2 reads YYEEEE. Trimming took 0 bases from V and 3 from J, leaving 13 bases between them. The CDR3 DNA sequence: TGTGCCAGCAGCTTGGCCTGGGGGGGCTCCAATCAGCCCCAGCATTTT. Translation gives CASSLAWGGSNQPQHF.

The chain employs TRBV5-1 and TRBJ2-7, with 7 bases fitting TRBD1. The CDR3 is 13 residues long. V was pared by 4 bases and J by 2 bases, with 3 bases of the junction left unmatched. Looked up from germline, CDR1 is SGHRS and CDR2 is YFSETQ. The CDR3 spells CASSAGQAYEQYF. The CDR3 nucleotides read TGCGCCAGCAGCGCCGGACAGGCCTACGAGCAGTACTTC.

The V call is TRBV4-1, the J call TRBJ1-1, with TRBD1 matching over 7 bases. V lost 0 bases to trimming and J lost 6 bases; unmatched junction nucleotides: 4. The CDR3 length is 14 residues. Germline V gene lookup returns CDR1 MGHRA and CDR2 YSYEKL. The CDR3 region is CASSQEGDSPEAFF. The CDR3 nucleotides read TGCGCCAGCAGCCAAGAGGGGGACAGCCCTGAAGCTTTCTTT.